Following are 15 T cell receptor beta chains from one sample sequenced in a study of T-cell reconstitution after alpha-beta-depleted transplantation in children. For TCRbeta, the library was prepared with unique molecular identifiers. TCRdb recomputed calls from the PCR reads with MiXCR, one row per CDR3 protein. The sample has hundreds of thousands of distinct CDR3 sequences; 13% are singletons. This specimen consisted of PBMCs, mostly from graft donor cells, obtained 360 days after TCRalphabeta/CD19-depleted stem cell transplant. All receptors derive from a male patient aged 5 to 17 who had a stem cell transplant for acute myeloid leukemia, so the T cells may come from the graft donor.

This clonotype was found many times. The rearrangement joins TRBV5-1 to TRBJ1-6; D remains unclear. CDR3 length: 17 amino acids. The V gene's germline CDR1 is SGHRS and CDR2 YFSETQ. The germline V and J ends were trimmed by 4 bases and 1 base, with 15 bases remaining between them. In DNA form, the CDR3 reads TGCGCCAGCAGCCAGACGACATCTCGGTCCTATAATTCACCCCTCCACTTT. Its translation: CASSQTTSRSYNSPLHF.

V is TRBV7-3 and J is TRBJ2-5, with D perhaps assigned TRBD1 or TRBD2 (5 bases each). V was cut by 5 bases and J by 2 bases, with 15 bases left in between. Germline V gives CDR1 SGHTA, CDR2 FQGTGA. CDR3 length: 15 residues. The CDR3 region has the DNA TGTGCCAGCAGCCCAGGCATGGGGACGCAAGAGACCCAGTACTTC. It codes for CASSPGMGTQETQYF.

This sequence joins TRBV20-1 and TRBJ2-7; TRBD1 aligns across 8 bases. J was trimmed by 2 bases and V by 2 bases; bases with no gene match: 11. CDR3 size: 16 residues. Germline CDR1 reads DFQATT; CDR2 reads SNEGSKA (reference sequence). CDR3 DNA: TGCAGTGCTAGACATGTTACGGGACAGGACCCCTACGAGCAGTACTTC. This translates into CSARHVTGQDPYEQYF.

This clonotype was counted many times. V is TRBV9 and J is TRBJ1-5; D ambiguous. Trimming took off 0 bases at V and 5 bases at J, with 6 bases between the two ends. The germline V gene encodes CDR1 SGDLS and CDR2 YYNGEE. CDR3 size: 13 residues. CDR3 loop: CASSVDGYQPQHF. The CDR3 coding sequence is TGTGCCAGCAGCGTAGACGGGTATCAGCCCCAGCATTTT.

CDR3 sequence reads: CSAPLSGYTGELFF. In DNA form, the CDR3 reads TGCAGTGCCCCGTTGAGCGGTTACACCGGGGAGCTGTTTTTT. The chain combines TRBV20-1 with TRBJ2-2; possible D gene TRBD2, 5 bases. Germline lookup yields CDR1 DFQATT and CDR2 SNEGSKA (reference sequence). The V gene lost 6 bases and the J gene lost 3 bases, with 14 bases spanning the gap. The CDR3 covers 14 residues.

As for this clonotype: This may arise from a read error, as a much more abundant clone is one base away. The V and J genes are TRBV4-2 and TRBJ2-1; D gene uncertain. V was pared by 0 bases and J by 3 bases, with 9 bases between. The CDR3 length is 15 residues. The germline V gene encodes CDR1 LGHNA and CDR2 YNFKEQ. This CDR3 reads CASSQEGSSYNEQFF. The CDR3 nucleotides are TGTGCCAGCAGCCAAGAAGGGTCTAGCTACAATGAGCAGTTCTTC.

This clonotype was seen a few times. V and J are TRBV28 and TRBJ2-7, with D possibly TRBD2 on 5 matching bases. Germline values: CDR1 MDHEN, CDR2 SYDVKM. The CDR3 is 11 amino acids. Between the trimmed V and J ends, which lost 8 bases and 6 bases, there was a span of 11 bases. The CDR3 DNA reads TGTGCCAGCCGGGAAATTAGCGAGCAGTACTTC. Translation: CASREISEQYF.

The chain combines TRBV6-5 with TRBJ2-2, with TRBD2 as a possible D gene (6 bases). The CDR3 is made up of 15 amino acids. The V gene lost 2 bases and the J gene lost 5 bases, with 12 bases spanning the gap. CDR1 is MNHEY and CDR2 is SVGAGI in the germline V gene. CDR3 in DNA: TGTGCCAGCAGTTACCATATTGGACTAACCGGGGAGCTGTTTTTT. It encodes CASSYHIGLTGELFF.

The chain employs TRBV20-1 and TRBJ2-4; D is ambiguous. Between the trimmed V and J ends, which lost 2 bases and 1 base, there was a span of 12 bases. The CDR3 consists of 15 residues. Germline V gene data show CDR1 as DFQATT and CDR2 as SNEGSKA (reference sequence). The CDR3 is CSARYLLGAKNIQYF. The CDR3, as DNA: TGCAGTGCTAGATACCTCCTAGGGGCCAAAAACATTCAGTACTTC.

To note about this clonotype: A read error may account for a junction end that differs from germline. The chain couples TRBV20-1 to TRBJ2-4, with D maybe TRBD1 (6 bases). CDR1 DFQATT and CDR2 SNEGSKA come from the germline V gene (reference sequence). CDR3 length equals 17 residues. CDR3 in DNA: TGCTGTGCTCCCACTCTCAGGGGAGAAGAAGCCAAAAACATTCAGTACTTC. As protein: CCAPTLRGEEAKNIQYF.

This clonotype was seen repeatedly, ten times or more. This chain links TRBV20-1 with TRBJ2-4; 11 nucleotides align to TRBD2. CDR1 DFQATT and CDR2 SNEGSKA come from the germline V gene (reference sequence). V was pared by 3 bases and J by 8 bases, with 6 bases of the junction left unmatched. There are 14 residues in the CDR3. The CDR3 DNA is TGCAGTGCTAGTATACTAGCGGGAGACGACATTCAGTACTTC. Protein product: CSASILAGDDIQYF.

This clonotype was detected ten times or more. V and J are TRBV6-5 and TRBJ2-7; 9 positions agree with TRBD1. V dropped 4 bases and J dropped 8; count of bases not matched to a gene: 15. The CDR3 is made up of 16 amino acids. The V gene's germline CDR1 is MNHEY and CDR2 SVGAGI. DNA of the CDR3: TGTGCCAGCAGTTCCCCACGCCGGACAGGGGAATATAAGCAGTACTTC. This encodes CASSSPRRTGEYKQYF.

This clonotype was detected a few times. The V call is TRBV28, the J call TRBJ1-2, with 10 bases that match TRBD1. CDR1 and CDR2 from the germline V gene are MDHEN and SYDVKM. The J segment lost 8 bases and the V segment lost 7 bases, leaving 10 bases of the junction unmatched. CDR3 length: 14 amino acids. CDR3 in DNA: TGTGCCAGCACCCCCCCGGGACAGGGGCGCGGCTACACCTTC. Its translation is CASTPPGQGRGYTF.

This clonotype was detected only a few times. The gene calls are TRBV11-2 and TRBJ2-2; TRBD2 matches 12 bases. The trim removed 6 bases at V and 5 bases at J, leaving 22 bases unmatched. The CDR3 runs to 21 residues. The germline V gene has CDR1 SGHAT and CDR2 FQNNGV. CDR3 region: CASRLSRGLAGPNRGTGELFF. Written as DNA, the CDR3 is TGTGCCAGCAGGCTTAGTAGAGGACTAGCGGGACCGAATCGAGGAACCGGGGAGCTGTTTTTT.

This clonotype was seen ten or more times. The V and J genes are TRBV7-2 and TRBJ2-1; tentative D call: TRBD2 (5 bases). V dropped 2 bases and J dropped 7 bases, with 12 bases sitting between them. CDR1 is SGHTA, CDR2 FQGNSA, per germline. There are 14 residues in the CDR3. The CDR3 coding sequence is TGTGCCAGCAGCTTATGGGCTAGCTCGAATGAGCAGTTCTTC. Encoded protein: CASSLWASSNEQFF.